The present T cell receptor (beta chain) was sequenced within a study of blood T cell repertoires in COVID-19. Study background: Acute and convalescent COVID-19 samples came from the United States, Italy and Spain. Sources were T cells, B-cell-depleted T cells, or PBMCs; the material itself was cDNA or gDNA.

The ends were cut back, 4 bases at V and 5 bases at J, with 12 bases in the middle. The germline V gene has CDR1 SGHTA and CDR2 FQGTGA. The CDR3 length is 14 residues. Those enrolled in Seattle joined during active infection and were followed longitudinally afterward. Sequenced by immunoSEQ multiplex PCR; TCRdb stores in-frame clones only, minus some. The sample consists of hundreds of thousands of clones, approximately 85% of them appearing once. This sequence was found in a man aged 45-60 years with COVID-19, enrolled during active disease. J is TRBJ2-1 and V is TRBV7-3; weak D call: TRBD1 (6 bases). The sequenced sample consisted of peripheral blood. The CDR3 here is CASSWGQLDNEQFF. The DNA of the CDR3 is TGTGCCAGCAGCTGGGGACAACTCGACAATGAGCAGTTCTTC.